This T cell receptor beta chain was sequenced in a study of cytomegalovirus exposure and HLA in healthy donors. The PCR had 60 Vbeta and 13 Jbeta primers. Here immunoSEQ multiplex PCR was the method, and the copy in TCRdb shows in-frame clones only, minus some. Of roughly 120,000 clones in the sample, 70% to 85% are singletons; the top ten hold roughly 2.5%. Sequenced material: PBMCs. This TCR came from a woman in her late teens or twenties in good health and CMV-seronegative.

The CDR3 loop is CASTHWGQDPSGANVLTF. As DNA, the CDR3 is TGTGCCAGTACACATTGGGGACAGGACCCCTCTGGGGCCAACGTCCTGACTTTC. The rearrangement links TRBV19 to TRBJ2-6, with 8 nucleotides matching TRBD1. The CDR3 covers 18 residues. V shed 7 bases, J shed 0 bases, and the junction held 11 bases outside the gene matches. Germline assignment: CDR1 LNHDA and CDR2 SQIVND (reference sequence). Combining the CDR3 with reference TRBV19 and TRBJ2-6 gives the whole variable domain DGGITQSPKYLFRKEGQNVTLSCEQNLNHDAMYWYRQDPGQGLRLIYYSQIVNDFQKGDIAEGYSVSREKKESFPLTVTSAQKNPTAFYLCASTHWGQDPSGANVLTFGAGSRLTVL.